The clone carrying this TCR beta chain was recorded a few times. TCRdb reanalysed the 5' RACE reads using MiXCR and keeps one entry per CDR3 protein. The sample includes 40,000 to 55,000 distinct CDR3 sequences, over 7.5% of them seen just once. Germline assignment: CDR1 SGHAT and CDR2 FQNNGV. The CDR3 is made up of 15 amino acids. Trimming pared 5 bases from V and 3 bases from J, leaving 14 bases between. This entry belongs to a study of early T cells in non-severe SARS-CoV-2 infection. This chain connects TRBV11-2 to TRBJ2-4; TRBD1 is a possible D gene (6 bases). The receptor was isolated from an adult who was a healthcare worker with PCR-confirmed SARS-CoV-2 infection or an uninfected control (not recorded which). The source material was whole blood. CDR3 loop: CASSVQGSVKNIQYF. The CDR3 bases are TGTGCCAGCAGCGTACAGGGATCAGTCAAAAACATTCAGTACTTC.